What follows are 10 T cell receptor beta chains derived from one specimen sequenced in a study of human T cells and chemical hapten exposure. Documented time point: healthy volunteer bleed at 6 weeks. Unseparated into fractions, whole blood served as the source from which total RNA was extracted. TCRdb re-called the RACE reads with MiXCR, one entry per CDR3 protein. In the table there are about 77,000 distinct CDR3 sequences, 8.5% to 10% of which are singletons. The sequenced sample consisted of whole blood. These receptors came from a female donor in good health. Some clones in this sample may be carry-over from other donors' samples.

This clonotype was counted many times. CDR3 nucleotides: TGTGCCAGCAGCTTGGGGACTGAAGCTTTCTTT. Protein sequence: CASSLGTEAFF. This rearrangement joins TRBV5-4 to TRBJ1-1, with D unresolved. Trimming left V 0 bases short and J 5 bases short, with 2 bases between. The CDR3 sequence is 11 residues long. Looked up from germline, CDR1 is SGHNT and CDR2 is YYREEE (reference sequence).

The chain employs TRBV2 and TRBJ2-2; no clear D. The CDR3 spans 12 residues. Trimming left V 7 bases short and J 3 bases short, with 6 bases between. CDR1 SNHLY and CDR2 FYNNEI come from the germline V gene. The CDR3 is CASISYTGELFF. The CDR3 coding sequence is TGTGCCAGCATCTCCTACACCGGGGAGCTGTTTTTT.

The rearrangement uses TRBV10-3 and TRBJ2-6; 11 bases align to TRBD1. Germline V gene sequence: CDR1 ENHRY, CDR2 SYGVKD. V shed 6 bases, J shed 0 bases, and the junction held 7 bases outside the gene matches. This CDR3 region has 18 residues. As DNA, the CDR3 is TGTGCCATCAGGAGGACAGGGGGCGATGCCTCTGGGGCCAACGTCCTGACTTTC. It translates to CAIRRTGGDASGANVLTF.

This chain links TRBV29-1 with TRBJ2-3, with a possible D match to TRBD1 (5 bases). V was shortened by 3 bases and J by 1 base, with 8 bases between the two germline ends. The CDR3 is 13 amino acids. Germline V gene lookup returns CDR1 SQVTM and CDR2 ANQGSEA. The CDR3 bases are TGCAGCGTTGAGCGCAGGGGCACAGATACGCAGTATTTT. Translation: CSVERRGTDTQYF.

This clonotype was counted a few times. The rearrangement uses TRBV12-3 or TRBV12-4 and TRBJ1-1; 7 bases map to TRBD1. The CDR3 length is 16 residues. V was pared by 6 bases and J by 0 bases, with 10 bases of the junction left unmatched. The CDR3 region has the DNA TGTGCCAGCAGAGCTAACAGGGGTGGATTGAACACTGAAGCTTTCTTT. Translation: CASRANRGGLNTEAFF.

This clonotype has at least ten counts. The chain employs TRBV20-1 and TRBJ1-6; TRBD1 might be the D (5 bases). The CDR3 has 15 amino acids. Looked up from germline, CDR1 is DFQATT and CDR2 is SNEGSKA (reference sequence). V lost 7 bases to trimming and J lost 1 base, with 14 bases between them. CDR3 DNA sequence: TGCAGTGGACTCACAGGAGGGTCCTATAATTCACCCCTCCACTTT. Translation: CSGLTGGSYNSPLHF.

This clonotype was seen many times. This chain uses TRBV29-1 with TRBJ2-7; 10 positions match TRBD1. V lost 4 bases, J lost 7 bases, and 4 bases stayed unmatched. CDR3 length: 12 residues. The germline CDR1 and CDR2 sequences are SQVTM and ANQGSEA. The chain's CDR3 is CSVGQGAGEQYF. DNA of the CDR3: TGCAGCGTTGGACAGGGGGCGGGTGAGCAGTACTTC.

This clonotype was observed many times. The rearrangement uses TRBV28 and TRBJ2-7, with D hard to call. V lost 6 bases, J lost 7 bases, and 16 bases lay in between. This CDR3 has 13 amino acids. From germline, CDR1 is MDHEN and CDR2 SYDVKM. The CDR3 region has the DNA TGTGCCAGCAGCCCCCCGGAAGGCCCTGAGCAGTACTTC. Its translation: CASSPPEGPEQYF.

This clonotype came up many times. This chain connects TRBV20-1 to TRBJ1-5; D is unresolved. The CDR3 consists of 15 residues. CDR1 DFQATT and CDR2 SNEGSKA come from the germline V gene (reference sequence). V dropped 6 bases and J dropped 0 bases, with 15 bases sitting between them. The CDR3 region is CSALSWTDSNQPQHF. The CDR3 DNA sequence: TGCAGTGCGCTATCTTGGACCGATAGCAATCAGCCCCAGCATTTT.

This clonotype was seen many times. The chain is built from TRBV11-2 and TRBJ2-3; 8 positions agree with TRBD2. This CDR3 has 16 amino acids. Germline V lookup: CDR1 SGHAT, CDR2 FQNNGV. Trimming at V came to 3 bases and at J to 4 bases, leaving 9 bases not matched to a gene. The CDR3 loop is CASSFARGGHPDTQYF. CDR3 nucleotide sequence: TGTGCCAGCAGCTTTGCTCGGGGGGGCCATCCAGATACGCAGTATTTT.